Sequencing of this T cell receptor (beta chain) was carried out in a study of identical twins. A few counts support this clonotype. The antigen is undetermined. CDR3 size: 12 residues. V lost 0 bases, J lost 3 bases, and 2 bases lay in between. The V gene's germline CDR1 is KGHDR and CDR2 SFDVKD. Carrying unique molecular identifiers, the cDNA also gained a universal primer site through template switching. TCRdb redid the calling of the 5' RACE reads with MiXCR, one entry per CDR3 protein. Among approximately 220,000 distinct CDR3 sequences, 7.5% were seen once, and the ten largest hold about 1.8%. General observations from the study: Beta out-of-frame sequences showed weaker excess twin sharing. Interpretation of the results relied on cross-sectional statistical analysis and not on following the same donors.

A further study also used this sample, focusing on yellow fever vaccine responses in identical twins.

The sequenced sample was memory (CD45RO+) T cells sorted from blood. This chain connects TRBV24-1 to TRBJ2-7; D not certain. This sequence originates from a woman aged 18-29 years in good health. CDR3 protein: CATSDLDYEQYF. The CDR3 DNA reads TGTGCCACCAGTGATTTGGACTACGAGCAGTACTTC.